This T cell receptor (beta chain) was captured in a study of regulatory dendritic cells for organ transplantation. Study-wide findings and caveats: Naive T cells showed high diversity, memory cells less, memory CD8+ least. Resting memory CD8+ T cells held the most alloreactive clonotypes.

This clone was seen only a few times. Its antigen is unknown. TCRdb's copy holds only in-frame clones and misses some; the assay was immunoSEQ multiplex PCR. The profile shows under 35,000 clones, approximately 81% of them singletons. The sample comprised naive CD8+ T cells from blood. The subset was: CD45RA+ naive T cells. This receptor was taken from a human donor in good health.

CDR3 amino acids: CASSINMNEQFF. CDR3 DNA: TGTGCCAGCAGCATCAACATGAATGAGCAGTTCTTC. This rearrangement joins TRBV11-3 to TRBJ2-1; D not resolved. This CDR3 has 12 amino acids. Trimming removed 5 bases at V and 7 bases at J, with 9 bases between. Germline V gene sequence: CDR1 SGHNT, CDR2 YENEEA.